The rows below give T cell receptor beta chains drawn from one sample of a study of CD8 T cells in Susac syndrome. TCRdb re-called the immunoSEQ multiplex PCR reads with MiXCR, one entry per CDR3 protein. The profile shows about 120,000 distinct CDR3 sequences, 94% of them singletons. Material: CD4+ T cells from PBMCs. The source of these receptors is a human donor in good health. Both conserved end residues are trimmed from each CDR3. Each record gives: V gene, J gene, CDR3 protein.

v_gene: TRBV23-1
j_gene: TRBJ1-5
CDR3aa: ASSQLDYSGNQPQH

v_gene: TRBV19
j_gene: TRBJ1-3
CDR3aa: ASSSSGWRNTIY

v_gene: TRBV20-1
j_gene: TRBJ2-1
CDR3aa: SAASGRAARNEQF

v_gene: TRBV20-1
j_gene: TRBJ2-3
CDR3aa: SARKASGTADTQY

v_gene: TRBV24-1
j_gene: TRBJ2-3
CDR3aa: ATSEDGVTDTQY

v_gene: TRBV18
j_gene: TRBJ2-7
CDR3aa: ASSPLGGSPLSYEQY

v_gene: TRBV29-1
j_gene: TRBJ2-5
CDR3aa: SVNLAGGQETQY

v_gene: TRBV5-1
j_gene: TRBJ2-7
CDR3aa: ASSLTTGSRAYEQY

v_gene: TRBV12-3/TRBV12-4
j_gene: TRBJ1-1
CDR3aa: ASSQPLGRRLNTEAF

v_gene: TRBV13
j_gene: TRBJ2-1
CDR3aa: ASSLGLLAGASYNEQF

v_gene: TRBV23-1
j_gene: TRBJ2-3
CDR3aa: ASSQSPGLAGATDTQY

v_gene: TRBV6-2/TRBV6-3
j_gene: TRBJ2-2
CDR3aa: AGSFNTGELF

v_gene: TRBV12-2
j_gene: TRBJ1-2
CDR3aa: ASRLEAPGSGYT

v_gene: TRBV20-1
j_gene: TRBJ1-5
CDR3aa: SAPSPGTGWDQPQH

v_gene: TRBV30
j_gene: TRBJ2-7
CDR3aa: AWTEAGIKRY

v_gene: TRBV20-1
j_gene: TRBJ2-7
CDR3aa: SARGLDYEQY

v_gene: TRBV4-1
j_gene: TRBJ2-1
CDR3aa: ASSQDVNRVSYNEQF

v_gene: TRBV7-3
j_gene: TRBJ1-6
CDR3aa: ASSLGVSYNSPLH

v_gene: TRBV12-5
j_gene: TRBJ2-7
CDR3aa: ASGSGQGGEQY

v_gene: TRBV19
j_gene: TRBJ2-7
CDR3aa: ASSIAGTLRSYEQY

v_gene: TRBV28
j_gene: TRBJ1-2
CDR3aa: ASSPTEKYGYT

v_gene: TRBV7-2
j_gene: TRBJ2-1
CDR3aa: ASSSGQWYNEQF

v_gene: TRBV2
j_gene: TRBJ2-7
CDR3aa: ASSEGSYYEQY

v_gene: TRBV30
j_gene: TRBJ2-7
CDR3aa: AWSALDEQY

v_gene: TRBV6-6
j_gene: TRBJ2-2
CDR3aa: ASRDAGTSGSGELF

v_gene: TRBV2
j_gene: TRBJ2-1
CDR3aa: ASSDDTVSSYNEQF

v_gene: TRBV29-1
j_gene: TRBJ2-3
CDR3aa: SASGTSGKTDTQY

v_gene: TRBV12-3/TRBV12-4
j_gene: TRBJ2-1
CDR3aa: ASSLDRGYNEQF

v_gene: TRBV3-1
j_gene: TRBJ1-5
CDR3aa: ASSRTGGSNQPQH

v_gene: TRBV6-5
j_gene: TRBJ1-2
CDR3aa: ASTQIRDSDYGYT

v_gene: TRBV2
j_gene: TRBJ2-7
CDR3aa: ASSTYRGEQY

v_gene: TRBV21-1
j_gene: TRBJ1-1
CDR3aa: ASSKGGGNTGEAF

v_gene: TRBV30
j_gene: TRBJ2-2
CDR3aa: AWSGSSGSSGELF

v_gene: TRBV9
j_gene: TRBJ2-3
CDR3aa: ASSPNPGTSGLSTDTQY

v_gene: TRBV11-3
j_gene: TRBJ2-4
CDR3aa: ASSGQAPENIQY

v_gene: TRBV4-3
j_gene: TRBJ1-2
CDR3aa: ASSQSTGYGYT

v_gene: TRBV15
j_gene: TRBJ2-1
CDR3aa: ATSREGAEQF

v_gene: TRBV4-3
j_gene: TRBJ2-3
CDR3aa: ASSLGWAESTDTQY

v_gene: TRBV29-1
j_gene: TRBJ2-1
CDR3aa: SGAVESYNEQF

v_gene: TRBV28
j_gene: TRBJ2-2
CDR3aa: ASSLLAGELF

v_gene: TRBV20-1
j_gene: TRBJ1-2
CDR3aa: SAPGLPGDGYT

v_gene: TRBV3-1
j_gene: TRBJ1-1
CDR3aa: ASSQGSVNTEAF

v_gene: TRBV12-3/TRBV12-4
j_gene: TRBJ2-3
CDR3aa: ASRTVGDTQY

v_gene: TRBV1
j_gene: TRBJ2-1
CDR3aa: TSSLDRTSGSNEQF

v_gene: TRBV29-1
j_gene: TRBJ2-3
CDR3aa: SVGRLAGGPRDTQY

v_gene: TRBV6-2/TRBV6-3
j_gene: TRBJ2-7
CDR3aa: ASSYSQGAQY

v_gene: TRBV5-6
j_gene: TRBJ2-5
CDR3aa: ASSFGQETQY

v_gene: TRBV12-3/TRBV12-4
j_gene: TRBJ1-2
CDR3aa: ATERGYGYT

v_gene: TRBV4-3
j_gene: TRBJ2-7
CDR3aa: ASSAQGVNEQY

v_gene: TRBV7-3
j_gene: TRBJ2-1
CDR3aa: ASSFNTGGKDNEQF

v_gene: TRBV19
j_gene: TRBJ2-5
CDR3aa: ATKRRRGNVETQY

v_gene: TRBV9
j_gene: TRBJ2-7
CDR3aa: ASSGVEAGTSGSYEQY

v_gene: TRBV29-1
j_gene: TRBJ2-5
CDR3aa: SVQGTAKETQY